One TCR beta chain is described in this entry. This entry comes from a study of memory CD4+ T cells and cytomegalovirus serostatus. The trim removed 0 bases at V and 1 base at J, leaving 6 bases unmatched. The length of the CDR3 is 19 residues. Germline V lookup: CDR1 LGHNA, CDR2 YNFKEQ. Single viable CD3+CD4+CD8-CD45RO+ cells were sorted as the memory CD4+ T cells. Sequencing was performed with immunoSEQ multiplex PCR; in TCRdb, only in-frame clones are kept and a portion is missing. The table lists around 53,000 clones, 65% to 80% of them singletons, with around 1.5% in the top ten. The V gene is TRBV4-2, the J gene TRBJ2-1; TRBD2 aligns across 13 bases. This clonotype originated in an adult in good health and CMV-seropositive. The sample consisted of memory CD4+ T cells from blood. For the CDR3, the DNA is TGTGCCAGCAGCCAAGAACTAGCGGGGGGGCCGAGGTCCTACAATGAGCAGTTCTTC. Protein product: CASSQELAGGPRSYNEQFF.